What follows describes a single T cell receptor beta chain. TCRdb independently ran MiXCR on the RT-PCR reads; one entry per CDR3 protein. The data hold about 570,000 distinct CDR3 sequences, with around 11% observed a single time. The data were obtained in a study of response to subunit inactivated influenza vaccine. Germline loops: CDR1 LGHNA, CDR2 YSLEER. V was cut by 3 bases and J by 6 bases, with 14 bases left in between. The CDR3 sequence is 15 residues long. These data also featured in a second study, about T cells expressing NK-cell markers. Per that study: The authors generated TCR beta cDNA through 5'RACE template switching with UMIs. Seven of the eight sequenced donors were HCMV-seropositive; one was seronegative. These clonotypes also led the CD3+CD56-NKG2C+ fraction in four donors.

This rearrangement joins TRBV4-3 to TRBJ2-2, with no clear D. Sample: PBMCs from blood, taken on the day of vaccination. This TCR was sampled from a man between 50 and 59 years old who received an inactivated influenza vaccine. CDR3 sequence: CASSQRPAVAGELFF. CDR3 sequence (DNA): TGCGCCAGCAGCCAGCGCCCTGCGGTGGCCGGGGAGCTGTTTTTT.